The T cell receptor (beta chain) described here comes from a study of identical twins (dated by TCRdb to the mid-2010s). Concerning the study at large: TCR alpha and beta repertoires from monozygotic twins, unrelated adults of various ages and cord blood were deep-sequenced to test whether fetal clonotypes persist. Replicate twin experiments were performed at different times using different library preparation protocols to rule out contamination.

V drops 1 base and J drops 14 bases, leaving 15 bases in between. CDR1 and CDR2 (SGHKS, YYEKEE) derive from the germline V gene (reference sequence). Including the terminal cysteine and phenylalanine, the CDR3 comprises 12 residues. The CDR3 DNA has 36 bases and is translated from base 1. Points on this clonotype: The antigen this receptor binds is unknown. Base qualities are not recorded, but no much larger clone differs from it by a single base.

Only healthy Caucasian donors were included. The twin cohort comprised three pairs of female monozygotic twins, all aged about 18 to 29 years. Positive isolation kits from Invitrogen were used to isolate the CD4+ and CD8+ T cell populations. Beyond this particular receptor, the publication reports: Zero-insertion analyses could be partly confounded by invariant T cells such as MAIT and iNKT, though diverse VJ usage argued against such confounding for most clonotypes. The excess sharing between twins in beta out-of-frame sequences was weaker because fewer shared sequences reduced the signal-to-noise ratio. Out-of-frame TCR alpha sharing in monozygotic twins was systematically underestimated by recombination models, whereas sharing between unrelated individuals was in agreement with the recombination models. Because the same donors could not be followed over many years, conclusions were based on cross-sectional statistical analysis. Abundant cord blood beta clonotypes carried fewer insertions; young adult naive repertoires showed a weaker similar trend, while memory repertoires showed none. Compared with coincidental sharing between unrelated individuals, out-of-frame TCR alpha sequences shared between twins showed an excess of sequences with low generation probability.

Libraries were prepared through 5' RACE. The data were produced on an Illumina HiSeq 2000. A universal primer binding site was introduced by template switching, and a unique molecular identifier was present in the final cDNA, enabling accurate counting of TCR cDNA molecules. Specific primers in the conserved constant-segment region were used to synthesize first-strand cDNA for TCR alpha and beta chains. To control for contamination, every cDNA library was double barcoded, receiving both a SMART-Mk sample barcode and Illumina barcodes. TruSeq adapter sequences, together with Illumina sample barcodes, were added in two successive PCR steps. Sequencing of the TCR alpha and beta cDNA libraries was done on the Illumina HiSeq platform using custom primers. As for the original processing: Unique molecular identifiers were extracted from raw reads with MiGEC, and CDR3 positions were determined with MiXCR. Recombination models were inferred per individual with the repgenHMM and IGoR tools using an EM algorithm. Shared clonotypes were analyzed with the tcR package in R, and sharing was normalized by the product of cloneset sizes. To study raw recombination without the effects of thymic and clonal selection, out-of-frame nonproductive sequences were analyzed. Starting from the raw public reads, TCRdb applied fastp trimming at Q25, assembled clones with MiXCR and retained in-frame beta chains. Each CDR3 protein gets just one entry, which takes the most common genes and DNA from the rows behind it. The V and J calls and clone size come from TCRdb's table, not from the authors' own analysis. The sample has 400,000 to 600,000 distinct CDR3 sequences on record, about a fifth of them singletons. The ten largest make up 0.45% to 0.5% of the sample.

This same sample was also taken into another study, of yellow fever vaccine responses in identical twins. The second study, in turn, reports: The authors reported that the T cell response to vaccination in identical twins appeared partly convergent and partly personalized. In identical twins, the study followed T cell clones that responded to the vaccine with precision.

The sample consisted of CD4+ T cells sorted from blood. This sequence uses TRBV5-5 and TRBJ2-5; the D gene remains uncertain. This TCR was recovered from a woman aged 18-30 years in good health. The CDR3 protein is CASSLTEQLHYF. The DNA sequence is as follows: TGTGCCAGCAGCTTGACTGAACAGCTCCATTACTTC. When the CDR3 is completed using the reference TRBV5-5 and TRBJ2-5 genes on either side, the full variable domain is DAGVTQSPTHLIKTRGQQVTLRCSPISGHKSVSWYQQVLGQGPQFIFQYYEKEERGRGNFPDRFSARQFPNYSSELNVNALLLGDSALYLCASSLTEQLHYFGPGTRLLVL.